The sequence of this T cell receptor beta chain was determined in a study of T cells in Graves' hyperthyroidism and ophthalmopathy (dated by TCRdb to the late 2010s). In the study overall: Peripheral blood was sampled at the time of initial diagnosis, prior to any treatment. A discovery cohort of about 96 patients, 43 with Graves' ophthalmopathy and about 58 with stable Graves' hyperthyroidism, was used to find distinguishing TCR V-J signatures. Prospective prediction of ophthalmopathy was tested in an independent validation cohort consisting of under 20 hyperthyroidism patients and more than 15 patients who later progressed to ophthalmopathy. The 100 discovery patients were divided at random into training and test sets in a 7:3 ratio. The study also compared thyroid tissue and blood T-cell repertoires from about six Graves' hyperthyroidism patients. Following sampling, methimazole starting at 30 mg daily was given to hyperthyroidism patients, and high-dose intravenous methylprednisolone was given to ophthalmopathy patients. The paper describes TCR Vbeta CDR3 sequencing of around 130 peripheral blood samples, made up of 43 ophthalmopathy patients, around 73 hyperthyroidism patients and 17 progressor patients.

This clonotype was picked up many times. Its antigen specificity is not known. No much larger clonotype is one base removed from it; base qualities were not supplied. From the germline V gene, CDR1 is MGHRA and CDR2 is YSYEKL. V lost 3 bases and J lost 0 bases; the stretch between them is 15 bases long. Spanning cysteine to phenylalanine, the CDR3 consists of 16 amino acids. Only CDR3 DNA remains: 48 bases, in frame from the first base. Stable Graves' hyperthyroidism was defined as no progression to ophthalmopathy during 18 months of follow-up. Hyperthyroidism patients were aged 18 to 65 years and newly diagnosed, with disease duration of less than 2 months. Patients with uncontrolled infections, other autoimmune diseases, pregnancy or lactation were excluded. Diagnoses were established on the basis of clinical symptoms, serum thyroxine and TRAb, thyroid ultrasound, and orbital computed tomography. PBMCs were isolated from approximately 10 ml of fresh peripheral blood by Ficoll-Paque density gradient centrifugation. Total RNA was extracted using Trizol reagent, and RNA quality was assessed on an Agilent 2100 Bioanalyzer.

Summary of the overall study and its limitations: No statistical method was used to fix the sample size in advance, and group allocation was not hidden from the investigators. In validation, progression to ophthalmopathy was predicted by the model with more than 65% sensitivity and under 85% specificity, a median of approximately 7.1 months before onset. Most expanded thyroid clonotypes (frequency above 0.001) were also found in blood, which suggests that blood repertoires may mirror thyroid immune responses. Ophthalmopathy was separated from stable hyperthyroidism by a 13 V-J signature model, with over 85% sensitivity and approximately 81% specificity obtained in cross-validation and 80%/75% obtained in testing.

Amplification of TCR beta CDR3 regions was carried out from RNA transcripts. For the first round of RT-PCR on the TCR CDR3, the HTBI primer set was used together with the Qiagen OneStep RT-PCR kit. Libraries were constructed in a second round of multiplex PCR, after which size selection and purification were performed. The libraries were sequenced on an Illumina HiSeq2000 using paired-end 100 bp reads. In the source study's methods: SOAPnuke was used to process the raw data, with reads discarded if the reads contained adapters or uncalled bases, had a mean Phred below 15, or lacked an exact constant-primer or identifier match. COPE v1.2.5 was used to merge the high-quality paired reads, and each unique nucleotide sequence was defined as a clonotype. Clonotypes were aligned to IMGT TRBV, TRBD and TRBJ reference segments using MiTCR v1.1. The analysis included only V-J combinations with a frequency above 0.0001, which together covered around 99% of the repertoires. A TCS score was defined as the ratio of F50 (clonal expansion) to E x V (chaos), with BLOSUM62-based TCRdist applied between CDR3 peptides within each V-J. Welch's t-statistics and random forest reduced approximately 520 V-J features to some 14, which were used in a naive Bayes classifier (R e1071). TCRdb trimmed the raw reads at Q25, called clones with MiXCR and kept productive beta chains. Under each unique CDR3 protein, matching rows form one entry showing the most common genes and DNA. TCRdb, rather than the study authors, made the V and J calls. The sample table contains around 190,000 distinct CDR3 sequences; only one count was recorded for about 17% of them. The biggest ten clones account for around 48% of the sample.

The sample taken for sequencing was blood. This clonotype originated in a woman between 50 and 59 years old with Graves' hyperthyroidism. The chain uses TRBV4-1 and TRBJ2-7; the D gene could be either TRBD1 or TRBD2, each agreeing at 5 bases. The DNA sequence follows: TGCGCCAGCAGCCAGGACCCCGGGGCAAGCTCCTACGAGCAGTACTTC. Translation gives CASSQDPGASSYEQYF.